The count of the clone carrying this TCR beta chain is one. Its antigen is currently unknown. A CD45RO/CCR7/CD25/CD127/CD95/CD27 panel sorted naive, central memory, regulatory and stem cell-like memory CD4+ cells. The sequenced template was cDNA made from the entire isolated RNA. Profiled with immunoSEQ multiplex PCR; TCRdb holds only in-frame clones, not every one. The sample shows 600,000 to 700,000 clones, around 12% of them seen only once. This specimen belongs to a study of beta chain features in type 1 diabetes. Looking at the study overall: Healthy donors and patients had similar age, gender and cell yields. Study findings and constraints: An over-representation of cells with high TCR expression could result from cDNA sequencing. Type 1 diabetes patients showed a moderate but significant shortening of TCRB CDR3s in all four CD4+ subsets.

Germline V gene sequence: CDR1 SGHDT, CDR2 YYEEEE. Trimming at V came to 4 bases and at J to 1 base, leaving 4 bases not matched to a gene. This CDR3 spans 15 amino acids. The origin of this receptor is a man aged 25-40 years with type 1 diabetes. This sequence joins TRBV5-6 and TRBJ2-1, with TRBD1 identical over 8 bases. Sequenced input: naive CD4+ T cells from blood. The DNA for the CDR3 is TGTGCCAGCAGCCCCGGGACAGGATCCTACAATGAGCAGTTCTTC. This codes for CASSPGTGSYNEQFF.